This T cell receptor beta chain was sequenced in a study of cytomegalovirus exposure and HLA in healthy donors. Findings and limits, study-wide: The authors listed 150 to 200 TCR beta chains as cytomegalovirus-associated. Within the approximately 130 validation repertoires, first-cohort TCR clusters tended to co-occur, according to a later analysis.

Trimming at V came to 2 bases and at J to 8 bases, leaving 9 bases not matched to a gene. The CDR3 is 15 amino acids. The germline gives CDR1 LNHDA, CDR2 SQIVND (reference sequence). Some clones are missing from TCRdb's copy, which holds only in-frame ones; the method was immunoSEQ multiplex PCR. The sample has fewer than 130,000 clones, over 75% seen once. Note on this clone: Antigen specificity is unknown.

The sequencing sample was made of PBMCs. The clonotype comes from a woman aged 25 to 39 in good health and CMV-seropositive. The gene calls are TRBV19 and TRBJ2-1; 7 nucleotides align to TRBD1. The DNA of the CDR3 is TGTGCCAGTAGTATATTCGGGACAGCTGGGGATGAGCAGTTCTTC. Encoded protein: CASSIFGTAGDEQFF.